This TCR beta chain came from a study of cytomegalovirus exposure and HLA in healthy donors. Primers included in the PCR were 60 Vbeta and 13 Jbeta primers. Here immunoSEQ multiplex PCR was the method, and the copy in TCRdb shows in-frame clones only, minus some. The table shows 97,000 or so clones, with around 63% occurring only once. V lost 6 bases and J lost 3; bases outside the gene matches: 7. The length of the CDR3 is 15 residues. CDR1 and CDR2 (germline): MNHNY, SVGAGI (reference sequence). The J gene is TRBJ2-7, the V gene TRBV6-6, with 11 bases identical to TRBD2. This TCR came from a human donor in good health. The sample was PBMCs. The CDR3 loop reads CASRPGTSGNYEQYF. The DNA of the CDR3 is TGTGCCAGCAGGCCCGGGACTAGCGGCAACTACGAGCAGTACTTC.